The 17 T cell receptor beta chains reported below all come from one sample, sequenced in a study of blood T cell repertoires in COVID-19. The method was immunoSEQ multiplex PCR; TCRdb's version includes in-frame clones alone and lacks a portion of them. The repertoire consists of over 70,000 clones, with 80% occurring once and the leading ten covering approximately 21%. Sequences were obtained from peripheral blood. The receptors shown here come from a woman of 80 years or more with acute or convalescent COVID-19.

The V and J genes are TRBV2 and TRBJ2-3; D might be TRBD1 (7 bases). The ends were cut back, 6 bases at V and 5 bases at J, with 12 bases in the middle. The CDR3 consists of 13 residues. The germline V gene has CDR1 SNHLY and CDR2 FYNNEI. DNA of the CDR3: TGTGCCAGCAGGGACAGGACTAAAGATACGCAGTATTTT. Translating it yields CASRDRTKDTQYF.

This clone was detected a few times. The chain recombines TRBV10-3 with TRBJ1-1, with 8 bases fitting TRBD1. Germline-derived CDR1 and CDR2 are ENHRY and SYGVKD. V was clipped by 7 bases and J by 4 bases; unmatched bases: 5. The CDR3 has 13 amino acids. For the CDR3, the DNA is TGTGCCATCACCTTAACAGGGGGCACTGAAGCTTTCTTT. Translation: CAITLTGGTEAFF.

This rearrangement joins TRBV11-3 to TRBJ2-3; D is possibly TRBD2 (5 bases). Germline-derived CDR1 and CDR2 are SGHNT and YENEEA. With 8 bases removed from V and 6 bases from J, the gap between germline ends came to 18 bases. CDR3 length equals 14 residues. CDR3 protein: CASGSTGWEDTQYF. Written as DNA, the CDR3 is TGTGCCAGCGGATCGACCGGGTGGGAGGATACGCAGTATTTT.

J is TRBJ1-1 and V is TRBV5-1; D is perhaps TRBD1 (5 bases). Germline V lookup: CDR1 SGHRS, CDR2 YFSETQ. The CDR3 extends over 13 amino acids. V was clipped by 5 bases and J by 2 bases, with 10 bases between them. The CDR3 region is CASRTDSNTEAFF. The CDR3 DNA is TGCGCCAGCAGAACCGACAGCAACACTGAAGCTTTCTTT.

The rearrangement uses TRBV5-1 and TRBJ1-4; the match to TRBD1 covers 8 bases. Germline-derived CDR1 and CDR2 are SGHRS and YFSETQ. Trimming removed 6 bases from V and 3 bases from J; junction bases left unmatched: 7. CDR3 length equals 15 residues. The DNA of the CDR3 is TGCGCCAGCACTCTGGCGGGACAGGCTAATGAAAAACTGTTTTTT. It encodes CASTLAGQANEKLFF. Full variable domain (missing parts from reference TRBV5-1 and TRBJ1-4): KAGVTQTPRYLIKTRGQQVTLSCSPISGHRSVSWYQQTPGQGLQFLFEYFSETQRNKGNFPGRFSGRQFSNSRSEMNVSTLELGDSALYLCASTLAGQANEKLFFGSGTQLSVL.

CDR3 sequence: CASSSPLPAGGETQYF. CDR3 bases: TGCGCCAGCAGCTCTCCTCTACCAGCGGGAGGGGAGACCCAGTACTTC. This rearrangement joins TRBV5-1 to TRBJ2-5; 10 positions match TRBD2. The germline V gene encodes CDR1 SGHRS and CDR2 YFSETQ. V lost 3 bases to trimming and J lost 5 bases; unmatched junction nucleotides: 10. CDR3 size: 16 residues.

The chain combines TRBV5-1 with TRBJ1-2; 7 bases are a match to TRBD1. Trimming cost V 3 bases and J 2 bases; bases outside gene matches: 1. Germline lookup yields CDR1 SGHRS and CDR2 YFSETQ. The CDR3 is 13 amino acids. The CDR3 is CASSSQGNYGYTF. CDR3 bases: TGCGCCAGCAGCTCACAGGGGAACTATGGCTACACCTTC.

The rearrangement joins TRBV21-1 to TRBJ2-7; TRBD2 is taken as the D call from the table, unchecked against the DNA. TRBV21-1 has pseudogene status. The CDR3 is made up of 14 amino acids. CDR3 amino acids: CASSAGGHRVEQYF. The CDR3 coding sequence is TGTGCCAGCAGCGCGGGGGGGCACCGGGTCGAGCAGTACTTC.

This chain joins TRBV11-3 and TRBJ2-1, with 10 bases matching TRBD2. The CDR3 totals 16 residues. CDR1 is SGHNT, CDR2 YENEEA, per germline. The trim removed 11 bases at V and 9 bases at J, leaving 19 bases unmatched. CDR3 region: CAGGERGGPTYGEQFF. In DNA, the CDR3 is TGTGCCGGCGGGGAGCGGGGGGGCCCAACCTACGGTGAGCAGTTCTTC.

The chain combines TRBV2 with TRBJ2-7; 8 nucleotides agree with TRBD2. V lost 4 bases to trimming and J lost 3 bases; unmatched junction nucleotides: 5. Germline CDR1 reads SNHLY; CDR2 reads FYNNEI. The CDR3 is 14 amino acids. The CDR3 reads CASSAGLENYEQYF. DNA for the CDR3: TGTGCCAGCAGTGCGGGACTAGAGAACTACGAGCAGTACTTC.

This sequence joins TRBV30 and TRBJ1-4, with TRBD1 identical over 8 bases. The CDR3 contains 16 residues. The V gene end was trimmed by 2 bases and the J gene end by 2 bases; junction bases not matched to a gene: 7. Germline loops: CDR1 GTSNPN, CDR2 SVGIG (reference sequence). The CDR3, as DNA: TGTGCCTGGAGTCTTAGGCGACAGGGGACTAATGAAAAACTGTTTTTT. Its translation is CAWSLRRQGTNEKLFF. Supplemented by reference TRBV30 and TRBJ1-4, the full variable domain reads SQTIHQWPATLVQPVGSPLSLECTVEGTSNPNLYWYRQAAGRGLQLLFYSVGIGQISSEVPQNLSASRPQDRQFILSSKKLLLSDSGFYLCAWSLRRQGTNEKLFFGSGTQLSVL.

The chain links TRBV2 to TRBJ1-6; no reliable D call. Germline CDR1 SNHLY, CDR2 FYNNEI. V was clipped by 8 bases and J by 9 bases, with 17 bases between them. The CDR3 sequence is 14 residues long. CDR3 protein: CASLKSESGSPLHF. CDR3 bases: TGTGCCAGCCTTAAGTCCGAAAGCGGTTCACCCCTCCACTTT.

The rearrangement uses TRBV10-2 and TRBJ1-1, with D possibly being TRBD1 (5 bases). From germline, CDR1 is WSHSY and CDR2 SAAADI. This CDR3 spans 14 amino acids. Between the trimmed V and J ends, which lost 4 bases and 4 bases, there was a span of 13 bases. The CDR3 spells CASSAQGFSTEAFF. In DNA, the CDR3 is TGCGCCAGCAGTGCTCAGGGCTTTTCCACTGAAGCTTTCTTT.

This chain uses TRBV3-1 (or the pseudogene TRBV3-2) with TRBJ1-5; D is unresolved. Germline V gene sequence: CDR1 LGHDT, CDR2 YNNKEL (reference sequence). Trimming removed 4 bases at V and 3 bases at J, with 7 bases between. The CDR3 extends over 13 amino acids. CDR3: CASSRQTNQPQHF. The CDR3 DNA follows: TGTGCCAGCAGCCGACAAACCAATCAGCCCCAGCATTTT.

The chain links TRBV29-1 to TRBJ2-7; 7 bases line up with TRBD1. CDR1 is SQVTM, CDR2 ANQGSEA, per germline. The CDR3 has 14 amino acids. V was pared by 6 bases and J by 0 bases, with 8 bases of the junction left unmatched. The CDR3 region has the DNA TGCAGCGTCGTGGGACAGTTGAACTCCTACGAGCAGTACTTC. It codes for CSVVGQLNSYEQYF.

The table lists this clone with a few counts. This chain uses TRBV2 with TRBJ1-2; no clear D. V shed 7 bases and J shed 1 base, with 16 bases lying between them. CDR3 length: 15 amino acids. Germline loops: CDR1 SNHLY, CDR2 FYNNEI. Written as DNA, the CDR3 is TGTGCCAGCACTGGGCTTAGTGGATTTAACTATGGCTACACCTTC. The encoded protein is CASTGLSGFNYGYTF.

There are a few counts of this clone. This chain connects TRBV7-9 to TRBJ2-7; D might be TRBD1 (5 bases). CDR1 and CDR2 from the germline V gene are SEHNR and FQNEAQ (reference sequence). Trimming took 3 bases from V and 0 from J, leaving 9 bases between them. The CDR3 is 14 residues long. The CDR3 spells CASSFERGSYEQYF. DNA for the CDR3: TGTGCCAGCAGCTTTGAAAGGGGCTCCTACGAGCAGTACTTC.